The clone carrying this TCR beta chain was detected only once. The sample comes from a study of cytomegalovirus exposure and HLA in healthy donors. Regarding donors, all were healthy bone marrow donors. Germline V CDR1 and CDR2: SGHRS, YFSETQ. The CDR3 has 13 amino acids. V lost 6 bases and J lost 2, with 11 bases in between. Researchers ran the PCR with 60 Vbeta and 13 Jbeta primers. This table comes from immunoSEQ multiplex PCR, and its TCRdb copy is limited to in-frame clones, with some not included. The table includes about 72,000 clones, 60% to 75% detected once. The TCR originated in a man in his forties in good health and CMV-seropositive. The sample consisted of PBMCs. V usage is TRBV5-1 and J usage is TRBJ2-5; unclear D gene. The CDR3 DNA reads TGCGCCAGCACTATGAATTGGCAAGAGACCCAGTACTTC. Amino acids: CASTMNWQETQYF.